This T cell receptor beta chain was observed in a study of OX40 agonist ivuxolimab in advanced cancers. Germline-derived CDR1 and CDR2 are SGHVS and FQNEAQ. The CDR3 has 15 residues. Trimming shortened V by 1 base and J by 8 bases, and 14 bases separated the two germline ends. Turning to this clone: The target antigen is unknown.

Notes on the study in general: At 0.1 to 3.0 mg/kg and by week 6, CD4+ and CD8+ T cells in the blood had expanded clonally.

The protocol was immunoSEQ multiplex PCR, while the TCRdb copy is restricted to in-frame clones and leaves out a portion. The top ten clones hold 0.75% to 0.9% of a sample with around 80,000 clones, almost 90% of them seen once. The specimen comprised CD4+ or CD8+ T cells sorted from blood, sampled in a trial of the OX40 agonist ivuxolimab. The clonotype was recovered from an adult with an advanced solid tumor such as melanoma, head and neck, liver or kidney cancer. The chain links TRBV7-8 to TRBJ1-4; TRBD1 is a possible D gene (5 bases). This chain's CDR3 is CASSLGVGEGEKLFF. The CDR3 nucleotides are TGTGCCAGCAGCTTAGGGGTGGGGGAAGGGGAAAAACTGTTTTTT.